The 8 T cell receptor beta chains listed next were all sequenced from one sample in a study of cytotoxic CD8 clonotypes in ibrutinib-treated CLL. The repertoire was sequenced with immunoSEQ multiplex PCR; TCRdb's copy has only in-frame clones and lacks some. The sample has over 100,000 clones, 70% to 90% seen once. The specimen was PBMCs, collected after 24 months of ibrutinib treatment. The source is a human donor with chronic lymphocytic leukemia.

This clone was seen ten or more times. The CDR3 spells CASTLSDGDLDTIYF. Written as DNA, the CDR3 is TGTGCCAGCACCCTATCGGACGGAGACTTGGACACCATATATTTT. The V gene is TRBV28, the J gene TRBJ1-3; D ambiguous. CDR1 and CDR2 (germline): MDHEN, SYDVKM. Trimming removed 7 bases at V and 8 bases at J, with 21 bases between. This CDR3 has 15 amino acids.

This rearrangement joins TRBV4-1 to TRBJ1-1; 8 bases map to TRBD1. The ends lost 2 bases at V and 5 bases at J; junction bases unmatched: 4. This CDR3 comprises 14 residues. Germline-derived CDR1 and CDR2 are MGHRA and YSYEKL. CDR3 coding DNA: TGCGCCAGCAGCCAACCCAGGGGGCTGACTGAAGCTTTCTTT. The encoded protein is CASSQPRGLTEAFF.

This clone was detected once. This chain connects TRBV28 to TRBJ1-2, with D maybe TRBD1 (6 bases). V lost 4 bases to trimming and J lost 5 bases, with 11 bases between them. The V gene's germline CDR1 is MDHEN and CDR2 SYDVKM. This CDR3 has 13 residues. CDR3 sequence (DNA): TGTGCCAGCAGTTCACAGGGCACTTATGGCTACACCTTC. Its protein product is CASSSQGTYGYTF.

The V gene is TRBV2, the J gene TRBJ1-1; 8 bases agree with TRBD1. CDR1 is SNHLY, CDR2 FYNNEI, per germline. The CDR3 runs to 13 residues. With 8 bases clipped from V and 2 bases from J, the junction kept 4 bases outside the gene matches. The CDR3 protein is CASSDRENTEAFF. The CDR3 coding sequence is TGTGCCAGCTCGGACAGGGAAAACACTGAAGCTTTCTTT.

The chain recombines TRBV7-2 with TRBJ2-3; 8 bases match TRBD1. CDR3 length equals 16 residues. Germline CDR1 reads SGHTA; CDR2 reads FQGNSA. The V and J ends lost 4 bases and 2 bases, in that order; junction bases with no gene match: 8. The DNA for the CDR3 is TGTGCCAGCAGCTCACGATCGGACAGGGCCACAGATACGCAGTATTTT. This encodes CASSSRSDRATDTQYF.

This chain joins TRBV28 and TRBJ1-3; the D is unclear. Germline V gene sequence: CDR1 MDHEN, CDR2 SYDVKM. V lost 1 base and J 6 bases, leaving 1 base between the germline ends. The CDR3 totals 11 residues. The CDR3 nucleotides are TGTGCCAGCAGTTTATCAAACACCATATATTTT. It is translated as CASSLSNTIYF.

The rearrangement joins TRBV5-4 to TRBJ2-3; no definite D call. The CDR3 is made up of 15 amino acids. V lost 0 bases and J 6 bases, leaving 14 bases between the germline ends. Germline CDR1 is SGHNT and CDR2 is YYREEE (reference sequence). CDR3 sequence (DNA): TGTGCCAGCAGCTTGGATACCCGTTTAGGGGATACGCAGTATTTT. Translating it yields CASSLDTRLGDTQYF.

J is TRBJ1-2 and V is TRBV19; D not resolved. The V end lost 5 bases, the J end lost 3 bases, and 13 bases lay between the germline ends. CDR3 length equals 14 residues. In germline, CDR1 is LNHDA, CDR2 SQIVND (reference sequence). CDR3 sequence (DNA): TGTGCCAGTAGTTTATCCAGCTACTACTATGGCTACACCTTC. Its translation is CASSLSSYYYGYTF.